One sample yielded the 30 T cell receptor beta chains listed below, sequenced in a study of blood T cell repertoires in COVID-19. Here immunoSEQ multiplex PCR was the method, and the copy in TCRdb shows in-frame clones only, minus some. The sample consists of around 220,000 clones, around 90% of them appearing once. Sequencing was performed on PBMCs or T cells enriched from blood (not recorded which). Receptors originate from a woman aged 18 to 35 who had recovered from COVID-19.

This chain joins TRBV5-4 and TRBJ2-2; 8 bases align to TRBD2. With 0 bases clipped from V and 5 bases from J, the junction kept 6 bases outside the gene matches. Germline V gives CDR1 SGHNT, CDR2 YYREEE (reference sequence). CDR3 length equals 16 residues. The CDR3 nucleotides read TGTGCCAGCAGCTTGGTTCCGGGAGGGAGGACCGGGGAGCTGTTTTTT. It encodes CASSLVPGGRTGELFF.

V is TRBV10-3 and J is TRBJ2-1; tentatively, D is TRBD2 (5 bases). This CDR3 is built from 11 residues. Germline V gives CDR1 ENHRY, CDR2 SYGVKD. V was shortened by 5 bases and J by 10 bases, with 9 bases between the two germline ends. CDR3 sequence (DNA): TGTGCCATCAGTATAGCGAACGAGCAGTTCTTC. This encodes CAISIANEQFF.

The chain combines TRBV5-6 with TRBJ1-2; 9 bases map to TRBD1. Germline assignment: CDR1 SGHDT and CDR2 YYEEEE. Germline trimming cut 2 bases from V and 4 bases from J; bases unmatched to any gene: 6. The CDR3 is 15 residues long. Here the CDR3 DNA reads TGTGCCAGCAGCTTAAACAGGGGGCGTATCTATGGCTACACCTTC. It yields the protein CASSLNRGRIYGYTF. Based on the CDR3 plus reference TRBV5-6 and TRBJ1-2, the full variable domain is DAGVTQSPTHLIKTRGQQVTLRCSPKSGHDTVSWYQQALGQGPQFIFQYYEEEERQRGNFPDRFSGHQFPNYSSELNVNALLLGDSALYLCASSLNRGRIYGYTFGSGTRLTVV.

The V gene is TRBV14, the J gene TRBJ1-2; no clear D. V was cut by 1 base and J by 5 bases, with 11 bases left in between. Germline assignment: CDR1 SGHDN and CDR2 FVKESK. The CDR3 has 14 residues. The CDR3 nucleotides are TGTGCCAGCAGCCAAGCAGGTGTTGTTTATGGCTACACCTTC. This sequence encodes CASSQAGVVYGYTF.

The J gene is TRBJ2-1, the V gene TRBV18, with D perhaps TRBD2 (6 bases). The V and J ends lost 3 bases and 3 bases respectively, with 12 bases between them. CDR3 length equals 15 residues. Germline loops: CDR1 KGHSH, CDR2 LQKENI. CDR3 amino acids: CASSPSIADYNEQFF. The DNA of the CDR3 is TGTGCCAGCTCACCGTCAATAGCGGACTACAATGAGCAGTTCTTC.

The V call is TRBV6-5, the J call TRBJ1-4; D may be TRBD1 (5 bases). Germline values: CDR1 MNHEY, CDR2 SVGAGI. Trimming shortened V by 10 bases and J by 8 bases, and 20 bases separated the two germline ends. The CDR3 covers 14 residues. The CDR3 DNA follows: TGTGCCACCGGCGACAGTTTTGCGGGAGAAAAACTGTTTTTT. It encodes CATGDSFAGEKLFF.

This rearrangement joins TRBV28 to TRBJ1-1; D is undetermined. Germline V CDR1 and CDR2: MDHEN, SYDVKM. Trimming pared 5 bases from V and 10 bases from J, leaving 11 bases between. The CDR3 has 11 residues. The CDR3 spells CASSDRELAFF. The CDR3 bases are TGTGCCAGCAGTGACCGGGAGTTAGCTTTCTTT.

In this sample, this clone turned up once. The chain is built from TRBV21-1 and TRBJ1-2; the table's D call TRBD1 went unverified against the DNA. TRBV21-1 is described as a pseudogene. CDR3 length: 15 amino acids. The CDR3 spells CASSPRDRGQDGYTF. For the CDR3, the DNA is TGTGCCAGCAGCCCTAGGGACAGGGGGCAGGATGGCTACACCTTC.

The chain uses TRBV4-2 and TRBJ2-3, with 9 positions matching TRBD2. The CDR3 has 16 residues. The V segment lost 5 bases and the J segment 6 bases; nucleotides outside the gene matches: 12. Germline values: CDR1 LGHNA, CDR2 YNFKEQ. Here the CDR3 reads CASSISGRGHLDTQYF. CDR3 coding DNA: TGTGCCAGCAGCATTAGCGGGAGAGGTCATCTGGATACGCAGTATTTT.

J is TRBJ2-1 and V is TRBV5-1, with TRBD2 as a possible D gene (5 bases). Germline CDR1 reads SGHRS; CDR2 reads YFSETQ. The length of the CDR3 is 15 residues. The V end lost 3 bases, the J end lost 8 bases, and 18 bases lay between the germline ends. For the CDR3, the DNA is TGCGCCAGCAGCTCCGCTGGACTGCCCGTCCATGAGCAGTTCTTC. Amino acids: CASSSAGLPVHEQFF.

V gene TRBV19 combines with J gene TRBJ1-3; 9 bases agree with TRBD1. Germline V lookup: CDR1 LNHDA, CDR2 SQIVND (reference sequence). J was trimmed by 4 bases and V by 4 bases; bases with no gene match: 8. This CDR3 is built from 16 residues. CDR3 sequence reads: CASSNLPQGAGNTIYF. CDR3 DNA: TGTGCCAGTAGTAACCTTCCACAGGGGGCCGGAAACACCATATATTTT.

V gene TRBV20-1 combines with J gene TRBJ2-2; 7 positions agree with TRBD1. CDR3 length: 15 amino acids. V dropped 3 bases and J dropped 3; count of bases not matched to a gene: 7. CDR1 and CDR2 (germline): DFQATT, SNEGSKA (reference sequence). The CDR3 DNA is TGCAGTGCTAGTGTCCCGGGACAGCACACCGGGGAGCTGTTTTTT. This codes for CSASVPGQHTGELFF.

The chain couples TRBV12-3 or TRBV12-4 to TRBJ1-1; D gene ambiguous. The CDR3 runs 12 residues. The V gene lost 2 bases and the J gene lost 11 bases, with 12 bases spanning the gap. Here the CDR3 DNA reads TGTGCCAGCAGTTTACCGGGGTGGGTGGCTTTCTTT. Amino acid sequence: CASSLPGWVAFF.

J is TRBJ1-2 and V is TRBV5-1, with 7 bases that match TRBD1. The CDR3 spans 15 residues. The germline V gene has CDR1 SGHRS and CDR2 YFSETQ. The V gene end was trimmed by 3 bases and the J gene end by 2 bases; junction bases not matched to a gene: 7. The DNA of the CDR3 is TGCGCCAGCAGCTCCTCGGGACAGCCAAACTATGGCTACACCTTC. The encoded protein is CASSSSGQPNYGYTF. Complete variable domain (other parts from reference TRBV5-1 and TRBJ1-2): KAGVTQTPRYLIKTRGQQVTLSCSPISGHRSVSWYQQTPGQGLQFLFEYFSETQRNKGNFPGRFSGRQFSNSRSEMNVSTLELGDSALYLCASSSSGQPNYGYTFGSGTRLTVV.

This chain uses TRBV6-5 with TRBJ2-6; D unresolved. The CDR3 length is 15 residues. With 2 bases removed from V and 4 bases from J, the gap between germline ends came to 9 bases. In germline, CDR1 is MNHEY, CDR2 SVGAGI. In DNA form, the CDR3 reads TGTGCCAGCAGTTACCAATTCCCCGGGGCCAACGTCCTGACTTTC. Protein sequence: CASSYQFPGANVLTF.

CDR3 sequence reads: CASSPGRGNQPQHF. The DNA for the CDR3 is TGTGCCAGCAGCCCGGGCAGGGGAAATCAGCCCCAGCATTTT. The rearrangement uses TRBV3-1 (or the pseudogene TRBV3-2) and TRBJ1-5; possible D gene TRBD1, 6 bases. V was pared by 4 bases and J by 4 bases, with 11 bases between. The germline CDR1 and CDR2 sequences are LGHDT and YNNKEL (reference sequence). The CDR3 covers 14 residues.

This rearrangement joins TRBV28 to TRBJ1-2; D is perhaps TRBD1 (5 bases). The germline V gene has CDR1 MDHEN and CDR2 SYDVKM. This CDR3 is built from 15 residues. V was shortened by 2 bases and J by 0 bases, with 10 bases between the two germline ends. The CDR3 DNA follows: TGTGCCAGCAGTTTAGCCCGGGGGGCTAACTATGGCTACACCTTC. Encoded protein: CASSLARGANYGYTF.

This rearrangement joins TRBV7-9 to TRBJ2-7; maybe TRBD2 (6 bases). The germline V gene has CDR1 SEHNR and CDR2 FQNEAQ (reference sequence). The CDR3 is made up of 15 amino acids. V shed 1 base and J shed 2 bases, with 12 bases lying between them. The CDR3 spells CASSLELAGAYEQYF. The DNA of the CDR3 is TGTGCCAGCAGCTTAGAACTAGCTGGTGCCTACGAGCAGTACTTC.

The rearrangement uses TRBV7-9 and TRBJ2-2; 8 bases line up with TRBD1. The CDR3 spans 15 residues. Germline V lookup: CDR1 SEHNR, CDR2 FQNEAQ (reference sequence). Trimming at V came to 4 bases and at J to 8 bases, leaving 9 bases not matched to a gene. CDR3 residues: CASSSTIRGQGELFF. CDR3 in DNA: TGTGCCAGCAGCTCCACGATCAGGGGGCAAGGGGAGCTGTTTTTT.

The rearrangement uses TRBV4-2 and TRBJ1-3; D remains unclear. The CDR3 loop spans 16 amino acids. Germline values: CDR1 LGHNA, CDR2 YNFKEQ. V was pared by 0 bases and J by 2 bases, with 11 bases between. The CDR3 spells CASSQEPTRTGNTIYF. The CDR3, as DNA: TGTGCCAGCAGCCAAGAACCCACCAGGACTGGAAACACCATATATTTT.

The chain carries TRBV18 and TRBJ2-7, with D maybe TRBD1 (6 bases). The CDR3 has 14 residues. Germline CDR1 is KGHSH and CDR2 is LQKENI. V lost 2 bases to trimming and J lost 3 bases, with 11 bases between them. The CDR3 loop reads CASSPGRTDYEQYF. CDR3 bases: TGTGCCAGCTCACCAGGCAGGACAGACTACGAGCAGTACTTC.

The chain employs TRBV9 and TRBJ2-5; 7 bases map to TRBD1. The ends lost 4 bases at V and 5 bases at J; junction bases unmatched: 14. The germline V gene encodes CDR1 SGDLS and CDR2 YYNGEE. This CDR3 spans 16 amino acids. The CDR3 bases are TGTGCCAGCAGCCCAAGTAGCTTGAGGGGGCCTGAGACCCAGTACTTC. Residues: CASSPSSLRGPETQYF.

The chain recombines TRBV15 with TRBJ1-3; TRBD1 might be the D (6 bases). The germline gives CDR1 LNHNV, CDR2 YYDKDF (reference sequence). V was trimmed by 8 bases and J by 3 bases, leaving 14 bases between them. The CDR3 consists of 14 residues. For the CDR3, the DNA is TGTGCCACCGCTCCTAACAGGGATGGAAACACCATATATTTT. Amino acid sequence: CATAPNRDGNTIYF.

This clone was recorded a few times. The chain links TRBV12-3 or TRBV12-4 to TRBJ1-5; no firm D call. Trimming left V 6 bases short and J 7 bases short, with 13 bases between. The CDR3 spans 13 residues. The DNA of the CDR3 is TGTGCCAGCAGCTCAGGAGGGATGCAGCCCCAGCATTTT. Translated: CASSSGGMQPQHF.

The chain has TRBV18 and TRBJ2-2, with D perhaps TRBD1 (5 bases). Per germline, CDR1 KGHSH and CDR2 LQKENI. The V end was cut by 3 bases, the J end by 5 bases, with 16 bases between. This CDR3 has 16 residues. This CDR3 is CASSPSSGRETGELFF. The CDR3 DNA follows: TGTGCCAGCTCACCCTCCTCGGGCAGGGAAACCGGGGAGCTGTTTTTT.

This clone was found a few times. This chain uses TRBV12-3 or TRBV12-4 with TRBJ1-2; 9 nucleotides match TRBD1. The V gene end was trimmed by 6 bases and the J gene end by 5 bases; junction bases not matched to a gene: 4. The CDR3 covers 13 residues. CDR3 nucleotide sequence: TGTGCCAGCAGCACCGGGACAGGGTATGGCTACACCTTC. Translated, it gives CASSTGTGYGYTF.

CDR3 in DNA: TGTGCCAGCAGCCCAGAGGGAGGGCAGTATGGCTACACCTTC. It yields the protein CASSPEGGQYGYTF. The chain couples TRBV9 to TRBJ1-2; no clear D gene. The CDR3 loop spans 14 amino acids. From germline, CDR1 is SGDLS and CDR2 YYNGEE. Trimming removed 4 bases at V and 5 bases at J, with 15 bases between.

The chain joins TRBV5-4 to TRBJ2-7; 13 positions match TRBD2. The ends lost 4 bases at V and 6 bases at J; junction bases unmatched: 4. CDR3 length equals 14 residues. Germline assignment: CDR1 SGHNT and CDR2 YYREEE (reference sequence). The CDR3 bases are TGTGCCAGCAGCCCCGGGACTAGCGGGACCGAGCAGTACTTC. This gives the protein CASSPGTSGTEQYF.

The V call is TRBV9, the J call TRBJ1-1, with D possibly TRBD1 on 5 matching bases. Trimming removed 3 bases from V and 4 bases from J, with 16 bases in between. Germline CDR1 and CDR2: SGDLS and YYNGEE. CDR3 length equals 15 residues. The CDR3 region has the DNA TGTGCCAGCAGCGGACGCGGGGGAGAGGTCACTGAAGCTTTCTTT. Its protein is CASSGRGGEVTEAFF.

This clone was found once. CDR3 region: CASGDSGGLYNSPLHF. CDR3 in DNA: TGTGCCAGCGGGGATTCGGGGGGTCTGTACAATTCACCCCTCCACTTT. J is TRBJ1-6 and V is TRBV9, with D perhaps matching TRBD1 (5 bases). Trimming cost V 7 bases and J 7 bases, with 21 bases left between them. The CDR3 runs to 16 residues. CDR1 and CDR2 (germline): SGDLS, YYNGEE.